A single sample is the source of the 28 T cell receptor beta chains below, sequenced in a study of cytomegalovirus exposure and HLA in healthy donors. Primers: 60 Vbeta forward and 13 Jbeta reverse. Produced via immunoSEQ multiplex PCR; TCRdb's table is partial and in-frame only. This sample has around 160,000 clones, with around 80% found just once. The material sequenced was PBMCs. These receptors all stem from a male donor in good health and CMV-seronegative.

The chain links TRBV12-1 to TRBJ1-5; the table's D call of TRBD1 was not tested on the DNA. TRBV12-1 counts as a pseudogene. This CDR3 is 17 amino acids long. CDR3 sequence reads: CASSSTMDSKSNQPQHF. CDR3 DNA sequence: TGTGCCAGCAGCTCCACGATGGACAGTAAGAGCAATCAGCCCCAGCATTTT.

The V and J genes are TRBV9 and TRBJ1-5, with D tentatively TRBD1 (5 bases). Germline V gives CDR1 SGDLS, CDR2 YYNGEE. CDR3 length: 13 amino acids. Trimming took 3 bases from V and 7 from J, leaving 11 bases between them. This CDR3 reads CASSAGNGQPQHF. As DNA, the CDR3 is TGTGCCAGCAGCGCAGGGAACGGGCAGCCCCAGCATTTT.

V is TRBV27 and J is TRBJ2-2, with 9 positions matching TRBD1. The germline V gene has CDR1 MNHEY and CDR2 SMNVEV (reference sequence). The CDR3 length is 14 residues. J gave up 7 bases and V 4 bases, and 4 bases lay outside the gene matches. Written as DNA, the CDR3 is TGTGCCAGCAGTTCCGGGACAGGGTACGGGGAGCTGTTTTTT. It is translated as CASSSGTGYGELFF.

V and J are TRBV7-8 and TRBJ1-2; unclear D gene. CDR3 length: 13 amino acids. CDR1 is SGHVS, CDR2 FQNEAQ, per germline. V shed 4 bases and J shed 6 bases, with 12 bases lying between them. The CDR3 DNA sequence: TGTGCCAGCAGCTCTAGAGGGCGACATGGCTACACCTTC. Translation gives CASSSRGRHGYTF.

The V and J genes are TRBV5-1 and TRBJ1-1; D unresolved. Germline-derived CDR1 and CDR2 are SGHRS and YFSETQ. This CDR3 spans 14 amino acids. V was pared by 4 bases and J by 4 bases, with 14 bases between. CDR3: CASSPSRAGTEAFF. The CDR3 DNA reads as TGCGCCAGCAGCCCTAGCCGGGCGGGCACTGAAGCTTTCTTT.

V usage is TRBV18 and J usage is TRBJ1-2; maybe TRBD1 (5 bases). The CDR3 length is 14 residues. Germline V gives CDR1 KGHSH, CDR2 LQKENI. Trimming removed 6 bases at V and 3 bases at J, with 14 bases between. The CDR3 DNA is TGTGCCAGCTCGGTCCAGGGAAAGGACTATGGCTACACCTTC. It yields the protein CASSVQGKDYGYTF.

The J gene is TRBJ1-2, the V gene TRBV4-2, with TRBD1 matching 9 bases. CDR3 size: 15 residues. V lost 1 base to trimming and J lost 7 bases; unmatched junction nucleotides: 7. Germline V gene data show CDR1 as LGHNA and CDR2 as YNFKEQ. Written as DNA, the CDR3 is TGTGCCAGCAGCCAAGTCGGGGACAGGGTGGGTGGCTACACCTTC. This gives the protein CASSQVGDRVGGYTF.

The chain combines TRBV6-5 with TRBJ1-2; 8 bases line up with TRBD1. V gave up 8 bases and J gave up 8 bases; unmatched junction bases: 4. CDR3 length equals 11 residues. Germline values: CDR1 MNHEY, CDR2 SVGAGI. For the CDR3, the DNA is TGTGCCAGCGTACAGGGGGGAGGCTACACCTTC. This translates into CASVQGGGYTF.

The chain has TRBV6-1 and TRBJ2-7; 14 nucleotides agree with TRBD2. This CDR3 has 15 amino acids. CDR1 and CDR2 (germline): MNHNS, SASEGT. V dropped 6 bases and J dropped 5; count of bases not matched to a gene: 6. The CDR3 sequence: CASRQTSGGANEQYF. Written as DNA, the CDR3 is TGTGCCAGCAGACAGACTAGCGGGGGGGCCAACGAGCAGTACTTC.

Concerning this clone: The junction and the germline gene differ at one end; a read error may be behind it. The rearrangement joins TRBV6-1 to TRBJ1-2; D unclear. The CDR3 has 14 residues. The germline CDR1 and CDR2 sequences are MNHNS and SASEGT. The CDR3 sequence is CASSEPMGPYRYTF. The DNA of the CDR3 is TGTGCCAGCAGTGAACCAATGGGCCCCTATCGCTACACCTTC.

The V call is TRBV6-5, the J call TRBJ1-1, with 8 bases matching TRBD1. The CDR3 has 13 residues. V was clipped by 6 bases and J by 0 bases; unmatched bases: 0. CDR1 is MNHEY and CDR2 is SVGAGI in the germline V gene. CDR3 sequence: CASRDRVNTEAFF. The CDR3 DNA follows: TGTGCCAGCAGGGACAGGGTGAACACTGAAGCTTTCTTT.

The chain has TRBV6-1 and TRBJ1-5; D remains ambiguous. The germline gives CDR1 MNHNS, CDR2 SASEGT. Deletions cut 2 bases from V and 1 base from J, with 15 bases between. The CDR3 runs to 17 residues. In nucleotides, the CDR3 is TGTGCCAGCAGTGAATCGACTGGAATCAAGAGCAATCAGCCCCAGCATTTT. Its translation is CASSESTGIKSNQPQHF.

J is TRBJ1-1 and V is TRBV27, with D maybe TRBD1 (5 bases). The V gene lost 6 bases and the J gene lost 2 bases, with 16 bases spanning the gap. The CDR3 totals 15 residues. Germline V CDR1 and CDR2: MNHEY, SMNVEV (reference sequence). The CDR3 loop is CASRAAGALNTEAFF. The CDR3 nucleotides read TGTGCCAGCAGGGCCGCTGGGGCCCTTAACACTGAAGCTTTCTTT.

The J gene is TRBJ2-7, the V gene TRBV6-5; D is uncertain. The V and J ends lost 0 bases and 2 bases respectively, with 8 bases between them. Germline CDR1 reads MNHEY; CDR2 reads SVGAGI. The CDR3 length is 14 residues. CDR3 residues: CASSYSGVTYEQYF. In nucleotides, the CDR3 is TGTGCCAGCAGTTACTCGGGCGTTACCTACGAGCAGTACTTC.

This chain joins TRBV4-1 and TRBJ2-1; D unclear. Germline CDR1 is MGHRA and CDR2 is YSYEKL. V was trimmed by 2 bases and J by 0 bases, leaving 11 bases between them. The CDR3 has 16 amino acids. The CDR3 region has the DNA TGCGCCAGCAGCCAAATTTCAGACAACTCCTACAATGAGCAGTTCTTC. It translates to CASSQISDNSYNEQFF.

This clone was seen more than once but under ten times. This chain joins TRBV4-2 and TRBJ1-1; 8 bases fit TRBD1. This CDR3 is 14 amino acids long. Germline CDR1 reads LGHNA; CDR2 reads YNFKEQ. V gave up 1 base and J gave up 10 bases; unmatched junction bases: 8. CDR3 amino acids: CASSQAGGSRGAFF. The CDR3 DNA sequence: TGTGCCAGCAGCCAAGCAGGGGGCTCACGAGGAGCTTTCTTT.

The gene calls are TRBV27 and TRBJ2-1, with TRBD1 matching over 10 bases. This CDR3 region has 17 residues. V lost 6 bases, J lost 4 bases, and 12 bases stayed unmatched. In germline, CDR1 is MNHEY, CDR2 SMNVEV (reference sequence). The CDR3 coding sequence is TGTGCCAGCAGCTGGACAGGGGGACGCAACTCATACAATGAGCAGTTCTTC. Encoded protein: CASSWTGGRNSYNEQFF.

The CDR3 loop reads CASSLGARSGNTIYF. The CDR3 DNA sequence: TGTGCCAGCAGTTTAGGGGCCCGCTCTGGAAACACCATATATTTT. J is TRBJ1-3 and V is TRBV27; D is perhaps TRBD1 (5 bases). There are 15 residues in the CDR3. Germline assignment: CDR1 MNHEY and CDR2 SMNVEV (reference sequence). Trimming removed 2 bases from V and 0 bases from J, with 8 bases in between.

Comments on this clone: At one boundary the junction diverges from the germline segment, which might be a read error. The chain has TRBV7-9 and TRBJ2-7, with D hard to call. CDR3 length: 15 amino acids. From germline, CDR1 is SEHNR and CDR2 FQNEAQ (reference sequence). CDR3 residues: CSSQPPQRPDLEQYF. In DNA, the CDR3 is TGTTCCAGCCAACCCCCACAACGGCCAGACTTAGAGCAGTACTTC.

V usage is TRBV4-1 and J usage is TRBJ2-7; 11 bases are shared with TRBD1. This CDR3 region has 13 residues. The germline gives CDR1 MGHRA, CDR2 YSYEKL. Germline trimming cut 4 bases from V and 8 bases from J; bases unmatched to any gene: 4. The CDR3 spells CASSPWTGGQQYF. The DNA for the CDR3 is TGCGCCAGCAGCCCGTGGACAGGGGGCCAGCAGTACTTC.

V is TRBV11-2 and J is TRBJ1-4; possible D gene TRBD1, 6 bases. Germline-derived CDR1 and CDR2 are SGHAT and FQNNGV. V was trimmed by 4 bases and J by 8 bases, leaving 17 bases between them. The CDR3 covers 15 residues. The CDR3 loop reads CASSSRWGLVEKLFF. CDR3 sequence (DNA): TGTGCCAGCAGCTCAAGATGGGGGCTGGTGGAAAAACTGTTTTTT. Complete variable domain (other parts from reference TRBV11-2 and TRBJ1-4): EAGVAQSPRYKIIEKRQSVAFWCNPISGHATLYWYQQILGQGPKLLIQFQNNGVVDDSQLPKDRFSAERLKGVDSTLKIQPAKLEDSAVYLCASSSRWGLVEKLFFGSGTQLSVL.

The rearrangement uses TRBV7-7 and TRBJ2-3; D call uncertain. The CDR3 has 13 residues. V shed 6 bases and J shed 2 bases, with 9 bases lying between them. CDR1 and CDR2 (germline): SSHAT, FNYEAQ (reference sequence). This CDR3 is CASSSGPTDTQYF. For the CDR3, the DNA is TGTGCCAGCAGTTCAGGCCCCACAGATACGCAGTATTTT. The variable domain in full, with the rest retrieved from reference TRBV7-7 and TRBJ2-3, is GAGVSQSPRYKVTKRGQDVTLRCDPISSHATLYWYQQALGQGPEFLTYFNYEAQPDKSGLPSDRFSAERPEGSISTLTIQRTEQRDSAMYRCASSSGPTDTQYFGPGTRLTVL.

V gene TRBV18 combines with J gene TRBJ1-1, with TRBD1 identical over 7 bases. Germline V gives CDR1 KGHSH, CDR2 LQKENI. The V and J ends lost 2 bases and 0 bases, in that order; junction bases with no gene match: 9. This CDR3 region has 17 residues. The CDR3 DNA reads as TGTGCCAGCTCACCAAGGCAGGGGGGACTCATGAACACTGAAGCTTTCTTT. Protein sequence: CASSPRQGGLMNTEAFF.

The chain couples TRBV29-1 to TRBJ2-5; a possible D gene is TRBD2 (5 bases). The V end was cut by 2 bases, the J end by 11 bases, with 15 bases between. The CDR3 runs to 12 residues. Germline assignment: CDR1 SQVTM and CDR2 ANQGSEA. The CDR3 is CSVETAPGEQYF. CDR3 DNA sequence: TGCAGCGTTGAAACGGCCCCTGGGGAGCAGTACTTC. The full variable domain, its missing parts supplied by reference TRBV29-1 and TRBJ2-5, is SAVISQKPSRDICQRGTSLTIQCQVDSQVTMMFWYRQQPGQSLTLIATANQGSEATYESGFVIDKFPISRPNLTFSTLTVSNMSPEDSSIYLCSVETAPGEQYFGPGTRLLVL.

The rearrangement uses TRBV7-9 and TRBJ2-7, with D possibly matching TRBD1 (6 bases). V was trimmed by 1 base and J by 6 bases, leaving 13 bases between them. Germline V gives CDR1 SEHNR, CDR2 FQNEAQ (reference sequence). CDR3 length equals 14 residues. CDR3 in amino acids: CASSLVSGVGEQYF. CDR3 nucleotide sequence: TGTGCCAGCAGCTTAGTCTCAGGGGTGGGCGAGCAGTACTTC.

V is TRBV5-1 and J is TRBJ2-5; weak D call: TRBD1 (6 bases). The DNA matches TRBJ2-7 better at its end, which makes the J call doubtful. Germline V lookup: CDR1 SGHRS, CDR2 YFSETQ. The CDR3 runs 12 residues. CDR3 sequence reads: CASSKQGDEQYF. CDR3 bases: TGCGCCAGCTCAAAACAGGGCGACGAGCAGTACTTC.

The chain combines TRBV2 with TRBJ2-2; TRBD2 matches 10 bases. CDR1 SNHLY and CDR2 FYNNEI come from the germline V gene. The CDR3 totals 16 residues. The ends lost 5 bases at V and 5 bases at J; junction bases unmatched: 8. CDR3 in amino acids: CASSRSSGGGTGELFF. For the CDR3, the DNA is TGTGCCAGCAGTCGTTCTAGCGGGGGCGGAACCGGGGAGCTGTTTTTT.

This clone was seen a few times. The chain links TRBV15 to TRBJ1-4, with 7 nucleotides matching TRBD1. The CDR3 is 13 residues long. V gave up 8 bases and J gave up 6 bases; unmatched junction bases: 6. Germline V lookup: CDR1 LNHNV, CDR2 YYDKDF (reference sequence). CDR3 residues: CATSRRGHEKLFF. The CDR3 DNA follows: TGTGCCACCTCGAGAAGGGGGCATGAAAAACTGTTTTTT.